Detailed here is one T cell receptor (beta chain). Its antigen remains unidentified. Germline values: CDR1 SGHRS, CDR2 YFSETQ. The J segment lost 3 bases and the V segment lost 5 bases, leaving 8 bases of the junction unmatched. The CDR3 is 15 residues long. The entry originates in a study of CD8 T cells in Susac syndrome. Study observations and caveats: An acknowledgment was made by the study that its TCR sequencing and HLA analysis involved relatively few individuals.

Sequencing of TCR beta was performed on blood CD8+ T cells and on blood CD4+ T cells. Negative isolation yielded CD4+ and CD8+ T cells, and FACS enriched TEMRA cells. With random hexamers, roughly 0.5 to 1 ug RNA was reverse transcribed. Amplification of TCR beta CDR3 used immunoSEQ multiplex PCR across 54 Vbeta and 13 Jbeta. A single record per CDR3 protein comes from TCRdb applying MiXCR to the immunoSEQ multiplex PCR reads. This table has 250,000 to 350,000 distinct CDR3 sequences, roughly 85% appearing once. The chain uses TRBV5-1 and TRBJ2-7, with 10 bases aligning to TRBD2. The sequence was obtained from a human donor with multiple sclerosis. Sequencing was carried out using CD8+ T cells from PBMCs. The CDR3 loop is CASRGIAGGYYEQYF. The CDR3 nucleotides are TGCGCCAGCAGGGGAATAGCGGGAGGATACTACGAGCAGTACTTC.